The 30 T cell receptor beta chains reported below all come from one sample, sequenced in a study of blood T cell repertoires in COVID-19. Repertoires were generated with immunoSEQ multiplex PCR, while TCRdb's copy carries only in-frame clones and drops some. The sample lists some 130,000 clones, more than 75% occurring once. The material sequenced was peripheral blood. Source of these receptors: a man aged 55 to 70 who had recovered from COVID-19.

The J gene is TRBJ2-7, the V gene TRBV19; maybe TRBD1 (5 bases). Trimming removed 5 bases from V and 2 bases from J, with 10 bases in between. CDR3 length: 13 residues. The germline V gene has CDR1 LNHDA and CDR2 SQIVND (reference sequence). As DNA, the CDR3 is TGTGCCAGTAGTCGGCAGGGTCCCTACGAGCAGTACTTC. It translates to CASSRQGPYEQYF.

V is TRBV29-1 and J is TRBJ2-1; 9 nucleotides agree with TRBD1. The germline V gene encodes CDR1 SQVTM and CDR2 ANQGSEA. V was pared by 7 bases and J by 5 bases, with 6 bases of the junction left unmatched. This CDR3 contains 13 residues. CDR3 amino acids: CSGRQGGHNEQFF. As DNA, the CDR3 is TGCAGCGGACGACAGGGGGGACACAATGAGCAGTTCTTC.

The CDR3 bases are TGTGCCAGCGCCGGGACTAGCGGGGGTAGGGGCGAGCAGTACTTC. It encodes CASAGTSGGRGEQYF. The genes are TRBV19 and TRBJ2-7; 14 positions match TRBD2. The CDR3 sequence is 15 residues long. V gave up 9 bases and J gave up 6 bases; unmatched junction bases: 10. Looked up from germline, CDR1 is LNHDA and CDR2 is SQIVND (reference sequence).

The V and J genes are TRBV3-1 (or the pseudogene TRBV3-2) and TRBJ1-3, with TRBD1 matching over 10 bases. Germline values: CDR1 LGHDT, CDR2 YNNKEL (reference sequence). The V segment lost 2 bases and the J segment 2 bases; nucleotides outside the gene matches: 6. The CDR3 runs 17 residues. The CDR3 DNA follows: TGTGCCAGCAGCCAACCGACCGGGACAGGGGCTGGAAACACCATATATTTT. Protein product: CASSQPTGTGAGNTIYF.

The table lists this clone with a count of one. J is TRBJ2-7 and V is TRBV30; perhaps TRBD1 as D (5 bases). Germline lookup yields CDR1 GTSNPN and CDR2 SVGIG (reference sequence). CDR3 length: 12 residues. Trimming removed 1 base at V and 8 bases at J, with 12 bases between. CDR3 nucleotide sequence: TGTGCCTGGAGTGAGGGGCTAGGACAGCAGTACTTC. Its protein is CAWSEGLGQQYF.

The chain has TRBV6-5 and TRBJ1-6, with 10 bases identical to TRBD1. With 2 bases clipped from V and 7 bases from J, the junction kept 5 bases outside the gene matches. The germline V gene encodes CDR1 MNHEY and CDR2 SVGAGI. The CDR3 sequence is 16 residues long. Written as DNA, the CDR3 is TGTGCCAGCAGTTACCTGACAGGGGGCTTGAATTCACCCCTCCACTTT. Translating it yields CASSYLTGGLNSPLHF.

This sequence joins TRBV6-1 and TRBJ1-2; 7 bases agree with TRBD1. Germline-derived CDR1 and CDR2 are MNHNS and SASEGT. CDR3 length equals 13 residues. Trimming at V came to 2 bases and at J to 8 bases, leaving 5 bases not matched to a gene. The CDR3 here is CASSELTGSGYTF. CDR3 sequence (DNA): TGTGCCAGCAGTGAATTGACAGGGTCCGGCTACACCTTC.

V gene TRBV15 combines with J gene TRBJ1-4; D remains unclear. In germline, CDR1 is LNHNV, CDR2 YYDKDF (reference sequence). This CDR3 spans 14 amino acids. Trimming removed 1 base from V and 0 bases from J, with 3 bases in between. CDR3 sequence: CATSRAATNEKLFF. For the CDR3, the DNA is TGTGCCACCAGCAGAGCCGCAACTAATGAAAAACTGTTTTTT.

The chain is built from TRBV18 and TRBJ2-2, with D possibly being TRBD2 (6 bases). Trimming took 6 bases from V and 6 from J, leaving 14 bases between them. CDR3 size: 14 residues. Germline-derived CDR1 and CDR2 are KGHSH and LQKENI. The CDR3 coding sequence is TGTGCCAGCTCTCCTGGGACTCTTTCCGGGGAGCTGTTTTTT. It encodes CASSPGTLSGELFF.

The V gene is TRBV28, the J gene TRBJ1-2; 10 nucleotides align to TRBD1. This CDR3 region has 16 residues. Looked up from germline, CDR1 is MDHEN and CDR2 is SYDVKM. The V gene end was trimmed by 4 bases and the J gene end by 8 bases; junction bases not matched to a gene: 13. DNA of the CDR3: TGTGCCAGCAGTTCCTCTCCGGGACAGGGGTCCGGAGGCTACACCTTC. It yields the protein CASSSSPGQGSGGYTF.

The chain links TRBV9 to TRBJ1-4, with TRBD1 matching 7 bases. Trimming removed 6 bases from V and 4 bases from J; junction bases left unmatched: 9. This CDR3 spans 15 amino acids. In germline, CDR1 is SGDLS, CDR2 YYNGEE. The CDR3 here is CASTRTGVLNEKLFF. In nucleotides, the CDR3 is TGTGCCAGCACCAGAACAGGGGTCCTTAATGAAAAACTGTTTTTT.

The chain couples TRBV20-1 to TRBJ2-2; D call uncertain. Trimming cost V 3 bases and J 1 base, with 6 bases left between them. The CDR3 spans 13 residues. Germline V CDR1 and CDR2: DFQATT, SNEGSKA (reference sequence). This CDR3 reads CSASFVNTGELFF. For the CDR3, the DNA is TGCAGTGCTAGTTTCGTGAACACCGGGGAGCTGTTTTTT.

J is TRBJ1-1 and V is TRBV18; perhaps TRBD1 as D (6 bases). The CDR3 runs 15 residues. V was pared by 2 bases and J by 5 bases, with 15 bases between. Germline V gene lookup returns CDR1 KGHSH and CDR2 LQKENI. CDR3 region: CASSPVKGVGTEAFF. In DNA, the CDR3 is TGTGCCAGCTCACCAGTCAAGGGGGTCGGTACTGAAGCTTTCTTT.

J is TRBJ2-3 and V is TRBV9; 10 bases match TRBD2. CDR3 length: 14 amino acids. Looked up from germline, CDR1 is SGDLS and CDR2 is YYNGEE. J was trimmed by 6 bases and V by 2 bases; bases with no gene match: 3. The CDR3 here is CASSVSGGLDTQYF. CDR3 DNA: TGTGCCAGCAGCGTTAGCGGGGGGTTGGATACGCAGTATTTT.

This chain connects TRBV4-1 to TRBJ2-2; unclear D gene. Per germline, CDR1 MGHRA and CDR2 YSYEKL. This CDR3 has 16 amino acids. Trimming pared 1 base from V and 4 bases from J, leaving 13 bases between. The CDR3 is CASSQGPKIATGELFF. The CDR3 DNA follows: TGCGCCAGCAGCCAAGGGCCGAAGATAGCCACCGGGGAGCTGTTTTTT.

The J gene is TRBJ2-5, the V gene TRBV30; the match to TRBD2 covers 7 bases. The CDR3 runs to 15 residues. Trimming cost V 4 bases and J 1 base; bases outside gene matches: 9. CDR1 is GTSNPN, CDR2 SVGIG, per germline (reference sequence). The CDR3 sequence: CAWIAGGGAQETQYF. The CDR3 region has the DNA TGTGCCTGGATAGCGGGTGGAGGGGCCCAAGAGACCCAGTACTTC.

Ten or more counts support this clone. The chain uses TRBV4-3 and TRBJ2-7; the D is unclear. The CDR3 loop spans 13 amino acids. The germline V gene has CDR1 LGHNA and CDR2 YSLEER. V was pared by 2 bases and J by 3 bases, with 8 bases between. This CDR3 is CASSQTNFYEQYF. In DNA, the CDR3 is TGCGCCAGCAGCCAAACCAACTTCTACGAGCAGTACTTC.

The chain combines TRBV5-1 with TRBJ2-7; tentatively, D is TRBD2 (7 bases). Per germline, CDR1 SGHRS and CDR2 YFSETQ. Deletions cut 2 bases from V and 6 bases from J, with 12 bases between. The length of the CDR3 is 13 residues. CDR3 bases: TGCGCCAGCAGCTTAGGGGGGGCCGCCGAGCAGTACTTC. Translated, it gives CASSLGGAAEQYF.

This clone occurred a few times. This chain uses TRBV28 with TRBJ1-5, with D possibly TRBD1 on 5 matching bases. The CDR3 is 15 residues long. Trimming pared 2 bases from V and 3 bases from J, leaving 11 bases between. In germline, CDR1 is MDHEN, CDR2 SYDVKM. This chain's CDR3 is CASSLGQGNNQPQHF. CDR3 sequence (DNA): TGTGCCAGCAGTTTAGGCCAGGGTAACAATCAGCCCCAGCATTTT.

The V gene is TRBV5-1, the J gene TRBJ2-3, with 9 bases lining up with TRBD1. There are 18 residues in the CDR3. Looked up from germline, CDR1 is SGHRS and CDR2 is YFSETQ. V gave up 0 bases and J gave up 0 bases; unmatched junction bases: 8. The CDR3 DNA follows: TGCGCCAGCAGCTTGGGAGGTTCGGGGACAGGGAGCACAGATACGCAGTATTTT. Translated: CASSLGGSGTGSTDTQYF.

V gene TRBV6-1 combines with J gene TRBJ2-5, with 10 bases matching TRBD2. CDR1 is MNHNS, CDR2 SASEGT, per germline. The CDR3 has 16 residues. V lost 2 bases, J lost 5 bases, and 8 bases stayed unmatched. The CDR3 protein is CASSESTSGIRETQYF. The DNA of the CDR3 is TGTGCCAGCAGTGAAAGTACTAGCGGGATCAGGGAGACCCAGTACTTC.

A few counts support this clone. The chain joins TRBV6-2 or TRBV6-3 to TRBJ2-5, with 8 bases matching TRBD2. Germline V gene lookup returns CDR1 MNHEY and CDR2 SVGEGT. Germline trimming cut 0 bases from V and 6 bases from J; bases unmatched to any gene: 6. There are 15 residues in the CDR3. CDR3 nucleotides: TGTGCCAGCAGTTACTCCGGGGGGGGCGGGAAGACCCAGTACTTC. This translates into CASSYSGGGGKTQYF.

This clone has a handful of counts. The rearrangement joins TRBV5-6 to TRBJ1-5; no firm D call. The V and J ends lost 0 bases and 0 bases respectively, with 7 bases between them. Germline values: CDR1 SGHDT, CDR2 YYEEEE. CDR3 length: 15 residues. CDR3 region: CASSLGVNSNQPQHF. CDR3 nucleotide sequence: TGTGCCAGCAGCTTGGGAGTCAATAGCAATCAGCCCCAGCATTTT.

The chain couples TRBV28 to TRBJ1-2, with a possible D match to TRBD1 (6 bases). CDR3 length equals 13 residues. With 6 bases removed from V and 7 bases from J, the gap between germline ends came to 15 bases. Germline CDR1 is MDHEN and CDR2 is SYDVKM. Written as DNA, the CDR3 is TGTGCCAGCAGAACACGGGGGGCTGGTGGCTACACCTTC. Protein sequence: CASRTRGAGGYTF.

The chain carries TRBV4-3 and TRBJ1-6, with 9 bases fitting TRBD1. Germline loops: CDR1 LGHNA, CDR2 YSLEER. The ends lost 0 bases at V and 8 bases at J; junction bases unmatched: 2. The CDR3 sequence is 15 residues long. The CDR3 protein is CASSQEWDRDSPLHF. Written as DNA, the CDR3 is TGCGCCAGCAGCCAAGAATGGGACAGGGATTCACCCCTCCACTTT.

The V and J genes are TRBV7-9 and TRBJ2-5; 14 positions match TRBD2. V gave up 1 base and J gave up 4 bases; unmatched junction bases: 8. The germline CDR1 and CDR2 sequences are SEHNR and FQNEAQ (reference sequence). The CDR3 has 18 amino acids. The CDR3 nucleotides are TGTGCCAGCAGCTTAGGGACTAGCGGGAGGTACTCGGGAGAGACCCAGTACTTC. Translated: CASSLGTSGRYSGETQYF.

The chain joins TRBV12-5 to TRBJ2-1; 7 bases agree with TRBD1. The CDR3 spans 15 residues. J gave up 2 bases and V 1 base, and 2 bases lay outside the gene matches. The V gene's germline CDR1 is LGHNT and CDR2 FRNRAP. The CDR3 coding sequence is TGTGCTAGTGGTTTGGGACAGGGAGCCTACAATGAGCAGTTCTTC. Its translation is CASGLGQGAYNEQFF.

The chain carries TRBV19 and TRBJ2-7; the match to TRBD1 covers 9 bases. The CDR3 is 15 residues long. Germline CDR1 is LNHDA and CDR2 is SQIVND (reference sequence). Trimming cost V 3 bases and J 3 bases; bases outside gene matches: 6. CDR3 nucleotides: TGTGCCAGTAGTATTAAGGGACAGGGCTTCTACGAGCAGTACTTC. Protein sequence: CASSIKGQGFYEQYF.

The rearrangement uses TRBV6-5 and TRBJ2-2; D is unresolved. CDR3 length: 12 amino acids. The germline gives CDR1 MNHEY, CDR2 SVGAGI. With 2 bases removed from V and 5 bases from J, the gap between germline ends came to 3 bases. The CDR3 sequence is CASSYLTGELFF. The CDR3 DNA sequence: TGTGCCAGCAGTTACCTGACCGGGGAGCTGTTTTTT.

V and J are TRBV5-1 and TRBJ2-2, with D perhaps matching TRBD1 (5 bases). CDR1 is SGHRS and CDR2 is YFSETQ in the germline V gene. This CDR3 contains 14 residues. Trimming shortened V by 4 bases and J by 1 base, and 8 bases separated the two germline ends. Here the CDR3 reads CASSDTGNTGELFF. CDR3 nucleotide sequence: TGCGCCAGCAGCGACACAGGGAACACCGGGGAGCTGTTTTTT.